The 19 T cell receptor beta chains below all came from one sample that was sequenced in a study of glioma-infiltrating T cells after dendritic cell vaccination. Some clones are missing from TCRdb's copy, which holds only in-frame ones; the method was immunoSEQ multiplex PCR. The data hold about 49,000 clones, with 65% to 90% observed a single time. Sample: blood, taken before dendritic cell vaccination. These receptor sequences come from a human donor with glioblastoma.

V and J are TRBV19 and TRBJ1-3, with D maybe TRBD1 (6 bases). The germline V gene encodes CDR1 LNHDA and CDR2 SQIVND (reference sequence). Trimming stripped 5 bases from V and 3 bases from J, with 11 bases between. The CDR3 is 14 residues long. As DNA, the CDR3 is TGTGCCAGTAGTGGTGACAGGAGTGGAAACACCATATATTTT. Residues: CASSGDRSGNTIYF.

The rearrangement links TRBV5-6 to TRBJ2-7; 7 bases match TRBD1. CDR3 length: 13 residues. V dropped 4 bases and J dropped 2; count of bases not matched to a gene: 3. The germline gives CDR1 SGHDT, CDR2 YYEEEE. The CDR3 DNA follows: TGTGCCAGCAGCGCCGGGACAGCCTACGAGCAGTACTTC. Translating gives CASSAGTAYEQYF. The full variable domain, with the rest looked up from reference TRBV5-6 and TRBJ2-7, is DAGVTQSPTHLIKTRGQQVTLRCSPKSGHDTVSWYQQALGQGPQFIFQYYEEEERQRGNFPDRFSGHQFPNYSSELNVNALLLGDSALYLCASSAGTAYEQYFGPGTRLTVT.

The chain carries TRBV9 and TRBJ1-2; 8 bases align to TRBD1. V was clipped by 3 bases and J by 8 bases; unmatched bases: 9. The CDR3 loop spans 14 amino acids. Per the germline V gene, CDR1 is SGDLS and CDR2 is YYNGEE. The CDR3 DNA is TGTGCCAGCAGCGGAAAGTTGGACAGGGAAGGCTACACCTTC. Its protein product is CASSGKLDREGYTF.

The chain links TRBV21-1 to TRBJ1-2; the D call in the table, TRBD1, was not verified against the DNA. TRBV21-1 is flagged as a pseudogene. The CDR3 totals 17 residues. DNA of the CDR3: TGTGCCAGCAGCAAAGGTCCCCGGGACAGGGATAACTATGGCTACACCTTC. Encoded protein: CASSKGPRDRDNYGYTF.

This rearrangement joins TRBV13 to TRBJ2-7; 14 bases fit TRBD2. Germline-derived CDR1 and CDR2 are PRHDT and FYEKMQ (reference sequence). After removal of 5 bases from V and 1 base from J, the junction contained 7 bases not matched to a gene. The CDR3 length is 17 residues. This CDR3 is CASSITGTSGRSYEQYF. Written as DNA, the CDR3 is TGTGCCAGCAGCATCACCGGGACTAGCGGGAGATCCTACGAGCAGTACTTC. Looking up the rest from reference TRBV13 and TRBJ2-7 gives the full variable domain: AAGVIQSPRHLIKEKRETATLKCYPIPRHDTVYWYQQGPGQDPQFLISFYEKMQSDKGSIPDRFSAQQFSDYHSELNMSSLELGDSALYFCASSITGTSGRSYEQYFGPGTRLTVT.

The rearrangement uses TRBV6-5 and TRBJ1-1; D unresolved. This CDR3 region has 15 residues. The germline V gene has CDR1 MNHEY and CDR2 SVGAGI. V lost 0 bases and J 1 base, leaving 9 bases between the germline ends. The CDR3 nucleotides read TGTGCCAGCAGTTACTCGACTTTGCAGAACACTGAAGCTTTCTTT. Its protein product is CASSYSTLQNTEAFF.

This clone has a single count. The chain links TRBV29-1 to TRBJ2-1; 7 bases are a match to TRBD2. Germline V gives CDR1 SQVTM, CDR2 ANQGSEA. The CDR3 sequence is 18 residues long. The ends lost 6 bases at V and 0 bases at J; junction bases unmatched: 17. The DNA for the CDR3 is TGCAGCGTGAGGTGGCGCCTAGCGGAAGTAAGCTCCTACAATGAGCAGTTCTTC. Translation: CSVRWRLAEVSSYNEQFF.

This chain links TRBV18 with TRBJ1-1; 9 bases map to TRBD1. The V gene end was trimmed by 5 bases and the J gene end by 5 bases; junction bases not matched to a gene: 9. The CDR3 runs to 15 residues. Germline V lookup: CDR1 KGHSH, CDR2 LQKENI. CDR3 loop: CASSAVQGAGTEAFF. The CDR3 bases are TGTGCCAGCTCAGCCGTACAGGGGGCCGGGACTGAAGCTTTCTTT. Full variable domain (remainder filled in from reference TRBV18 and TRBJ1-1): NAGVMQNPRHLVRRRGQEARLRCSPMKGHSHVYWYRQLPEEGLKFMVYLQKENIIDESGMPKERFSAEFPKEGPSILRIQQVVRGDSAAYFCASSAVQGAGTEAFFGQGTRLTVV.

This chain joins TRBV19 and TRBJ2-1; 8 positions match TRBD2. The CDR3 sequence is 15 residues long. Per germline, CDR1 LNHDA and CDR2 SQIVND (reference sequence). The trim removed 0 bases at V and 9 bases at J, leaving 7 bases unmatched. The chain's CDR3 is CASSIEGGRFSEQFF. The CDR3 coding sequence is TGTGCCAGTAGTATAGAAGGCGGGAGGTTTAGTGAGCAGTTCTTC.

This chain joins TRBV7-2 and TRBJ1-2, with TRBD1 matching 7 bases. The V gene end was trimmed by 1 base and the J gene end by 6 bases; junction bases not matched to a gene: 11. The CDR3 is 16 residues long. Germline values: CDR1 SGHTA, CDR2 FQGNSA. CDR3 sequence: CASSLDNRGFHDGYTF. DNA for the CDR3: TGTGCCAGCAGCTTAGATAACAGGGGCTTTCACGATGGCTACACCTTC.

The chain has TRBV29-1 and TRBJ2-3; maybe TRBD1 (6 bases). The CDR3 contains 14 residues. In germline, CDR1 is SQVTM, CDR2 ANQGSEA. V lost 6 bases to trimming and J lost 2 bases, with 15 bases between them. CDR3 in DNA: TGCAGCGTACCTTTAGGGGGACCCACAGATACGCAGTATTTT. Its protein is CSVPLGGPTDTQYF.

The rearrangement links TRBV5-5 to TRBJ2-1; a possible D gene is TRBD2 (6 bases). V gave up 0 bases and J gave up 10 bases, with 11 bases separating them. Germline V CDR1 and CDR2: SGHKS, YYEKEE (reference sequence). This CDR3 contains 13 residues. The DNA of the CDR3 is TGTGCCAGCAGCTTGGGGAGGGGATGGGAGCAGTTCTTC. Residues: CASSLGRGWEQFF. The full variable domain, completed using reference TRBV5-5 and TRBJ2-1, is DAGVTQSPTHLIKTRGQQVTLRCSPISGHKSVSWYQQVLGQGPQFIFQYYEKEERGRGNFPDRFSARQFPNYSSELNVNALLLGDSALYLCASSLGRGWEQFFGPGTRLTVL.

The chain joins TRBV25-1 to TRBJ2-7, with D perhaps TRBD2 (5 bases). Germline V lookup: CDR1 MGHDK, CDR2 SYGVNS. This CDR3 comprises 17 residues. Trimming took off 6 bases at V and 1 base at J, with 22 bases between the two ends. The CDR3 reads CASSPEGLGVRSYEQYF. CDR3 DNA sequence: TGTGCCAGCAGCCCTGAAGGGCTGGGAGTCAGATCCTACGAGCAGTACTTC.

This clone was detected once. This chain uses TRBV30 with TRBJ2-5; the match to TRBD2 covers 7 bases. The J call may be mistaken, given a closer DNA end match to TRBJ2-7. Germline V gene lookup returns CDR1 GTSNPN and CDR2 SVGIG (reference sequence). This CDR3 is 13 amino acids long. The CDR3 nucleotides read TGTGCCTGGAGTAGGCTCAGGGAGGGCGAGCAGTACTTC. Its translation is CAWSRLREGEQYF.

The rearrangement links TRBV5-4 to TRBJ2-3; D possibly corresponds to TRBD2 (5 bases). CDR3 size: 19 residues. In germline, CDR1 is SGHNT, CDR2 YYREEE (reference sequence). V was clipped by 0 bases and J by 1 base, with 21 bases between them. The CDR3 spells CASSLEGRIGRSGTDTQYF. The CDR3 DNA reads TGTGCCAGCAGCTTGGAAGGTAGAATTGGGAGATCAGGCACAGATACGCAGTATTTT.

The V call is TRBV5-1, the J call TRBJ2-3; TRBD2 aligns across 9 bases. The length of the CDR3 is 14 residues. Trimming took 3 bases from V and 5 from J; bases not matched to a gene: 4. Germline V lookup: CDR1 SGHRS, CDR2 YFSETQ. The CDR3 DNA reads TGCGCCAGCAGCTCATTAGCGGGGGAAGATACGCAGTATTTT. Translating it yields CASSSLAGEDTQYF.

This clone has only one observation. The V gene is TRBV9, the J gene TRBJ2-2; tentatively, D is TRBD2 (6 bases). With 4 bases removed from V and 9 bases from J, the gap between germline ends came to 16 bases. Germline-derived CDR1 and CDR2 are SGDLS and YYNGEE. The CDR3 is 14 amino acids. The CDR3 DNA sequence: TGTGCCAGCAGCCCTACTAGCCCCCTCCGGGAGCTGTTTTTT. Translation: CASSPTSPLRELFF.

This clone was observed a handful of times. This sequence joins TRBV11-3 and TRBJ1-3; D unresolved. Germline CDR1 and CDR2: SGHNT and YENEEA. V was shortened by 3 bases and J by 6 bases, with 9 bases between the two germline ends. This CDR3 has 13 amino acids. In nucleotides, the CDR3 is TGTGCCAGCAGCTTCGGGAGGGAAAACACCATATATTTT. This translates into CASSFGRENTIYF.

The sample holds a few counts of this clone. The chain combines TRBV7-2 with TRBJ2-1; 9 bases fit TRBD1. This CDR3 region has 19 residues. Germline V gene sequence: CDR1 SGHTA, CDR2 FQGNSA. V lost 1 base and J lost 5; bases outside the gene matches: 15. The CDR3 DNA reads as TGTGCCAGCAGCTTAGTAGGCGGACACGGACAGGGGTGGGACAATGAGCAGTTCTTC. Protein product: CASSLVGGHGQGWDNEQFF. Full variable domain (outside the CDR3, taken from reference TRBV7-2 and TRBJ2-1): GAGVSQSPSNKVTEKGKDVELRCDPISGHTALYWYRQSLGQGLEFLIYFQGNSAPDKSGLPSDRFSAERTGGSVSTLTIQRTQQEDSAVYLCASSLVGGHGQGWDNEQFFGPGTRLTVL.